The clone carrying this TCR beta chain was seen repeatedly, ten times or more. Its antigen is not identified. Germline values: CDR1 SGHKS, CDR2 YYEKEE (reference sequence). This CDR3 comprises 15 residues. After removal of 2 bases from V and 6 bases from J, the junction contained 6 bases not matched to a gene. Over 190 million TCR-beta sequences from 15-18 subjects came out of each sequencing run. TCRdb analysed the 5' RACE reads with MiXCR anew, one entry per CDR3 protein. The sample contains 44,000 or so distinct CDR3 sequences, about 6% of which appear only once. The record originates from a study of neurological immune-mediated disorders. General study results and limits: It was HTLV-1-associated myelopathy that showed the most TCR clonal expansion, while multiple sclerosis showed the least, falling below healthy controls.

The origin of this receptor is a woman aged 40 to 50 in good health. Sequencing was performed on CD4+ T cells from blood. This rearrangement joins TRBV5-5 to TRBJ2-1; TRBD1 aligns across 9 bases. The DNA of the CDR3 is TGTGCCAGCAGCTTCGGGGACAGGGCCGGCAATGAGCAGTTCTTC. This codes for CASSFGDRAGNEQFF.